The 21 T cell receptor beta chains given below trace back to one sample, sequenced in a study of type 1 and type 2 diabetes patients. Genomic DNA was the PCR template. The TCR beta CDR3 region was amplified using 30 forward and 13 reverse primers. TCRdb re-analysed the multiplex PCR reads in MiXCR, keeping a single row per CDR3 protein. The top ten hold roughly 13% of the sample, which has 250,000 or so distinct CDR3 sequences, around 47% seen once. The specimen was peripheral blood mononuclear cells (PBMCs). The receptors derive from a man aged 18 to 30 with type 2 diabetes.

CDR3 nucleotides: TGTGCCATCGCCAGCCTTAGCACAGATACGCAGTATTTT. Translation gives CAIASLSTDTQYF. The chain employs TRBV10-3 and TRBJ2-3, with D unclear. V was pared by 8 bases and J by 0 bases, with 9 bases between. Germline lookup yields CDR1 ENHRY and CDR2 SYGVKD. This CDR3 has 13 residues.

This clonotype appeared a few times. The rearrangement links TRBV29-1 to TRBJ2-5; 7 positions match TRBD1. V lost 8 bases, J lost 3 bases, and 12 bases stayed unmatched. The CDR3 consists of 14 residues. CDR1 is SQVTM, CDR2 ANQGSEA, per germline. The CDR3 protein is CSIRDRTRKETQYF. CDR3 DNA sequence: TGCAGCATCCGGGACAGAACTAGGAAAGAGACCCAGTACTTC.

This chain joins TRBV27 and TRBJ2-3; 8 positions match TRBD2. The V gene end was trimmed by 3 bases and the J gene end by 1 base; junction bases not matched to a gene: 9. CDR3 length equals 17 residues. Germline V gene sequence: CDR1 MNHEY, CDR2 SMNVEV (reference sequence). The CDR3 spells CASSFYFTGGRTDTQYF. CDR3 bases: TGTGCCAGCAGTTTCTATTTTACGGGGGGGCGCACAGATACGCAGTATTTT.

The V call is TRBV6-6, the J call TRBJ1-1; possible D gene TRBD1, 5 bases. CDR1 is MNHNY and CDR2 is SVGAGI in the germline V gene (reference sequence). CDR3 size: 14 residues. The germline V and J ends were trimmed by 0 bases and 5 bases, with 10 bases remaining between them. In DNA, the CDR3 is TGTGCCAGCAGTTACTCGGAACCAGGGACTGAAGCTTTCTTT. It codes for CASSYSEPGTEAFF.

This clonotype was seen once. The chain recombines TRBV28 with TRBJ2-3, with D possibly matching TRBD2 (6 bases). This CDR3 has 14 amino acids. CDR1 is MDHEN and CDR2 is SYDVKM in the germline V gene. V was shortened by 6 bases and J by 6 bases, with 16 bases between the two germline ends. DNA for the CDR3: TGTGCCAGCAGACACTCCGGGACTGCCGATACGCAGTATTTT. It encodes CASRHSGTADTQYF.

This sequence joins TRBV7-4 and TRBJ2-7; D gene uncertain. Germline assignment: CDR1 SGHVT and CDR2 SQSDAQ. The CDR3 spans 12 residues. V was trimmed by 3 bases and J by 5 bases, leaving 8 bases between them. The DNA of the CDR3 is TGTGCCAGCAGCTTGCTCAAAAACGAGCAGTACTTC. Translated: CASSLLKNEQYF.

The gene calls are TRBV28 and TRBJ2-7; 8 bases align to TRBD1. V was clipped by 7 bases and J by 3 bases; unmatched bases: 8. The CDR3 length is 14 residues. Germline CDR1 and CDR2: MDHEN and SYDVKM. CDR3 bases: TGTGCCAGCATCGAGTCCGGGACAGGCTACGAGCAGTACTTC. The encoded protein is CASIESGTGYEQYF.

The rearrangement uses TRBV20-1 and TRBJ1-2; unclear D gene. V shed 4 bases and J shed 2 bases, with 5 bases lying between them. CDR1 DFQATT and CDR2 SNEGSKA come from the germline V gene (reference sequence). This CDR3 is built from 11 residues. The CDR3 sequence: CSAMANYGYTF. The CDR3 nucleotides are TGCAGTGCTATGGCGAACTATGGCTACACCTTC.

The chain couples TRBV6-6 to TRBJ2-7; 14 nucleotides agree with TRBD2. Trimming took 4 bases from V and 2 from J; bases not matched to a gene: 10. The V gene's germline CDR1 is MNHNY and CDR2 SVGAGI (reference sequence). The CDR3 is made up of 18 amino acids. The chain's CDR3 is CASSSPMTSGRAPYEQYF. The CDR3 DNA reads TGTGCCAGCAGTTCGCCGATGACTAGCGGGAGGGCCCCCTACGAGCAGTACTTC.

Comments on this clonotype: A read error is possible here, since a much larger clone lies one base away. This rearrangement joins TRBV19 to TRBJ1-2, with no clear D. This CDR3 spans 12 amino acids. CDR1 is LNHDA, CDR2 SQIVND, per germline (reference sequence). The CDR3, as DNA: TGTGCCAGTAGTTGGACCGCGGAGGGCTGCACCTTC. Translating gives CASSWTAEGCTF.

The gene calls are TRBV5-1 and TRBJ1-4; D ambiguous. Trimming cost V 5 bases and J 3 bases, with 8 bases left between them. CDR3 length: 13 residues. Per the germline V gene, CDR1 is SGHRS and CDR2 is YFSETQ. The CDR3 nucleotides are TGCGCCAGCAGGGGCTCGGCTAATGAAAAACTGTTTTTT. Amino acids: CASRGSANEKLFF.

Only a few counts were recorded for this clonotype. The rearrangement uses TRBV19 and TRBJ2-1; no firm D call. V gave up 3 bases and J gave up 8 bases, with 14 bases separating them. Germline values: CDR1 LNHDA, CDR2 SQIVND (reference sequence). This CDR3 contains 14 residues. The CDR3 DNA sequence: TGTGCCAGTAGTATCTTTGGGCTAGATCATGAGCAGTTCTTC. Protein: CASSIFGLDHEQFF.

This sequence joins TRBV10-1 and TRBJ1-1; no clear D gene. The CDR3 length is 13 residues. Germline loops: CDR1 WNHNN, CDR2 SYGVQD (reference sequence). Trimming shortened V by 3 bases and J by 5 bases, and 10 bases separated the two germline ends. As DNA, the CDR3 is TGCGCCAGCAGTGACATAGGGTTGACTGAAGCTTTCTTT. Translating it yields CASSDIGLTEAFF.

In its sample, this clonotype was seen once. This may be a read error: a much more frequent sequence differs by one nucleotide. The rearrangement links TRBV7-2 to TRBJ1-2; D is perhaps TRBD1 (5 bases). Germline CDR1 is SGHTA and CDR2 is FQGNSA. The CDR3 is 15 residues long. The germline V and J ends were trimmed by 1 base and 7 bases, with 16 bases remaining between them. The CDR3 DNA reads as TGTGCCAGCAGCTTAGTTAGTCGGGGCGACTGTGGCTACACCTTC. Protein: CASSLVSRGDCGYTF.

The chain has TRBV5-1 and TRBJ2-1; 7 bases match TRBD1. Per the germline V gene, CDR1 is SGHRS and CDR2 is YFSETQ. The CDR3 is 14 residues long. V lost 10 bases to trimming and J lost 10 bases; unmatched junction nucleotides: 17. CDR3 DNA sequence: TGCGCCCGAAACCGGGACAGTTGGGATTGCGAGCAGTTCTTC. Translated: CARNRDSWDCEQFF.

On this clonotype itself: Possible read error: a much larger clone is one base away. A read error is likely, as this CDR3 ends without the conserved phenylalanine or tryptophan. V gene TRBV25-1 combines with J gene TRBJ2-7; no reliable D call. Germline CDR1 is MGHDK and CDR2 is SYGVNS. This CDR3 spans 12 amino acids. Trimming shortened V by 3 bases and J by 2 bases, and 5 bases separated the two germline ends. The CDR3 DNA is TGTGCCAGCAGTGATCTTGCCTACGAGCAGTACCTC. It encodes CASSDLAYEQYL.

This chain uses TRBV30 with TRBJ2-3; D is uncertain. The V gene lost 1 base and the J gene lost 0 bases, with 11 bases spanning the gap. The CDR3 spans 15 residues. Germline V gene data show CDR1 as GTSNPN and CDR2 as SVGIG (reference sequence). The CDR3 here is CAWSGTATSTDTQYF. CDR3 DNA sequence: TGTGCCTGGAGTGGGACGGCCACTAGCACAGATACGCAGTATTTT.

The J gene is TRBJ2-1, the V gene TRBV28; D may correspond to TRBD1 or TRBD2 (5 bases each). Looked up from germline, CDR1 is MDHEN and CDR2 is SYDVKM. Trimming took off 6 bases at V and 7 bases at J, with 22 bases between the two ends. The CDR3 spans 16 residues. The CDR3 DNA reads as TGTGCCAGCAGATCGCCCGGTCTCGGGGCGCTTAATGAGCAGTTCTTC. This codes for CASRSPGLGALNEQFF.

This clonotype occurred a few times. V usage is TRBV5-1 and J usage is TRBJ1-2; no firm D call. Trimming removed 1 base from V and 4 bases from J, with 8 bases in between. Looked up from germline, CDR1 is SGHRS and CDR2 is YFSETQ. This CDR3 spans 13 amino acids. In DNA, the CDR3 is TGCGCCAGCAGCTTGACTGATTTCTATGGCTACACCTTC. Translation gives CASSLTDFYGYTF. Looking up the rest from reference TRBV5-1 and TRBJ1-2 gives the full variable domain: KAGVTQTPRYLIKTRGQQVTLSCSPISGHRSVSWYQQTPGQGLQFLFEYFSETQRNKGNFPGRFSGRQFSNSRSEMNVSTLELGDSALYLCASSLTDFYGYTFGSGTRLTVV.

The chain employs TRBV30 and TRBJ1-1, with D perhaps TRBD1 (5 bases). CDR1 is GTSNPN and CDR2 is SVGIG in the germline V gene (reference sequence). Trimming removed 1 base at V and 3 bases at J, with 12 bases between. This CDR3 contains 14 residues. The CDR3 DNA reads TGTGCCTGGAGTGGGGGAGGGGAGTACACTGAAGCTTTCTTT. Protein sequence: CAWSGGGEYTEAFF. The entire variable domain, with the rest obtained from reference TRBV30 and TRBJ1-1, is as follows: SQTIHQWPATLVQPVGSPLSLECTVEGTSNPNLYWYRQAAGRGLQLLFYSVGIGQISSEVPQNLSASRPQDRQFILSSKKLLLSDSGFYLCAWSGGGEYTEAFFGQGTRLTVV.

The V call is TRBV6-2 or TRBV6-3, the J call TRBJ2-5; D may correspond to TRBD1 or TRBD2 (5 bases each). CDR3 length: 16 amino acids. The germline gives CDR1 MNHEY, CDR2 SVGEGT. V lost 5 bases and J 5 bases, leaving 21 bases between the germline ends. The CDR3 spells CASSAPLTRGAETQYF. The DNA for the CDR3 is TGTGCCAGCAGTGCCCCCTTAACCCGAGGGGCCGAGACCCAGTACTTC.